The rows below give T cell receptor beta chains drawn from one sample of a study of cytomegalovirus exposure and HLA in healthy donors. Profiled with immunoSEQ multiplex PCR; TCRdb holds only in-frame clones, not every one. The sample lists 310,000 or so clones; about 90% were seen once. Specimen: PBMCs. The receptors stem from a woman aged 18-29 years in good health and CMV-seronegative. Each CDR3 is given with its conserved first and last residue. Fields, in order: V gene, CDR3 length, J gene, clone size, D gene, CDR3 DNA, CDR3 protein. D genes are given only for firm matches. The size of a clone is reported for some rows only, either as once, few or many, or as a class for expanded clones.

V gene: TRBV15; CDR3 length: 14; J gene: TRBJ1-4; clone size: -; D gene: -; CDR3 DNA: TGTGCCACCCACGATAAAGGGGATGCCGAAAAACTGTTTTTT; CDR3 protein: CATHDKGDAEKLFF
V gene: TRBV23-1; CDR3 length: 14; J gene: TRBJ2-5; clone size: -; D gene: -; CDR3 DNA: TGCGCCAGCAGTCAATGTACCCTTGAGTGTCCCCAGTACTTC; CDR3 protein: CASSQCTLECPQYF
V gene: TRBV5-5; CDR3 length: 18; J gene: TRBJ2-7; clone size: once; D gene: -; CDR3 DNA: TGTGCCAGCAGGGGAAGATGTGGGGCCCACCCTTGTATTTACGAGCAGTACTTC; CDR3 protein: CASRGRCGAHPCIYEQYF
V gene: TRBV10-3; CDR3 length: 14; J gene: TRBJ1-1; clone size: -; D gene: TRBD1; CDR3 DNA: TGTGCCATCAGTGAGTCAGGGGGCAACACTGAAGCTTTCTTT; CDR3 protein: CAISESGGNTEAFF
V gene: TRBV4-1; CDR3 length: 15; J gene: TRBJ2-7; clone size: -; D gene: -; CDR3 DNA: TGCGCCAGCAGTCGAGAACCCAGGCAACCCTACGAGCAGTACTTC; CDR3 protein: CASSREPRQPYEQYF
V gene: TRBV6-1; CDR3 length: 14; J gene: TRBJ2-1; clone size: -; D gene: -; CDR3 DNA: TGTGCCAGCGGGGGCACCTTCTTAAACAATGAGCAGTTCTTC; CDR3 protein: CASGGTFLNNEQFF
V gene: TRBV5-1; CDR3 length: 14; J gene: TRBJ1-2; clone size: once; D gene: TRBD1; CDR3 DNA: TGCGCCAGCAGCTGGGGACAGGGGAGCTATGGCTACACCTTC; CDR3 protein: CASSWGQGSYGYTF
V gene: TRBV10-3; CDR3 length: 13; J gene: TRBJ2-1; clone size: -; D gene: TRBD2; CDR3 DNA: TGTGCCACCAAGGTAGCGGGGGGGAATGAGCAGTTCTTC; CDR3 protein: CATKVAGGNEQFF
V gene: TRBV25-1; CDR3 length: 13; J gene: TRBJ1-1; clone size: -; D gene: -; CDR3 DNA: TGTGCCAGTTATACAGGGTCGGACACTGAAGCTTTCTTT; CDR3 protein: CASYTGSDTEAFF
V gene: TRBV11-2; CDR3 length: 16; J gene: TRBJ2-5; clone size: -; D gene: TRBD2; CDR3 DNA: TGTGCCAGCAGCTTAGATTGGCGGGGGGGCCAGGAGACCCAGTACTTC; CDR3 protein: CASSLDWRGGQETQYF
V gene: TRBV29-1; CDR3 length: 13; J gene: TRBJ1-2; clone size: -; D gene: TRBD1; CDR3 DNA: TGCAGCGTAGAAGACAGGGGTCGCGATGGCTACACCTTC; CDR3 protein: CSVEDRGRDGYTF
V gene: TRBV4-1; CDR3 length: 18; J gene: TRBJ2-2; clone size: -; D gene: TRBD2; CDR3 DNA: TGCGCCAGCAGCCAAGCGGCTAGCGGGGGGTCGAACACCGGGGAGCTGTTTTTT; CDR3 protein: CASSQAASGGSNTGELFF
V gene: TRBV2; CDR3 length: 13; J gene: TRBJ1-3; clone size: -; D gene: -; CDR3 DNA: TGTGCCAGCAGTGACAACTCTGGAAACACCATATATTTT; CDR3 protein: CASSDNSGNTIYF
V gene: TRBV7-2; CDR3 length: 12; J gene: TRBJ2-1; clone size: -; D gene: TRBD2; CDR3 DNA: TGTGCCAGCAGCTCAAGCGGGGTCCCACAGTTCTTC; CDR3 protein: CASSSSGVPQFF
V gene: TRBV30; CDR3 length: 13; J gene: TRBJ2-7; clone size: -; D gene: TRBD1; CDR3 DNA: TGTGCCTGGAGTGTAGGGACAGGGGACGAGCAGTACTTC; CDR3 protein: CAWSVGTGDEQYF
V gene: TRBV2; CDR3 length: 15; J gene: TRBJ1-2; clone size: -; D gene: -; CDR3 DNA: TGTGCCAGCAGTGAAGTAGCAGCCATGACTAATAGCTACACCTTC; CDR3 protein: CASSEVAAMTNSYTF
V gene: TRBV5-4; CDR3 length: 15; J gene: TRBJ2-5; clone size: -; D gene: TRBD1; CDR3 DNA: TGTGCCAGCAACTCGGCGGGACAGGGGAGGGAGACCCAGTACTTC; CDR3 protein: CASNSAGQGRETQYF
V gene: TRBV13; CDR3 length: 13; J gene: TRBJ1-1; clone size: -; D gene: TRBD1; CDR3 DNA: TGTGCCAGCAGCTCCTCAGGGGGCACTGAAGCTTTCTTT; CDR3 protein: CASSSSGGTEAFF
V gene: TRBV2; CDR3 length: 15; J gene: TRBJ1-2; clone size: -; D gene: TRBD1; CDR3 DNA: TGTGCCAGCAGTGCGGAGGGACAGGGGGCCTTAGGCTACACCTTC; CDR3 protein: CASSAEGQGALGYTF
V gene: TRBV10-3; CDR3 length: 15; J gene: TRBJ2-1; clone size: -; D gene: TRBD2; CDR3 DNA: TGTGCCATCAGAAGTGACCGGGGGGAGTACAATGAGCAGTTCTTC; CDR3 protein: CAIRSDRGEYNEQFF
V gene: TRBV7-9; CDR3 length: 14; J gene: TRBJ1-2; clone size: -; D gene: -; CDR3 DNA: TGTTCCAGCAGCTTAGCGGCCAGGGAAAATGGCTACACCTTC; CDR3 protein: CSSSLAARENGYTF
V gene: TRBV19; CDR3 length: 15; J gene: TRBJ1-5; clone size: -; D gene: -; CDR3 DNA: TGTGCCAGTAGTATGGAGGGGAGGGGCAATCAGCCCCAGCATTTT; CDR3 protein: CASSMEGRGNQPQHF
V gene: TRBV6-1; CDR3 length: 13; J gene: TRBJ1-1; clone size: -; D gene: TRBD1; CDR3 DNA: TGTGCCAGCAGGGATACAGGGGGCACTGAAGCTTTCTTT; CDR3 protein: CASRDTGGTEAFF
V gene: TRBV19; CDR3 length: 15; J gene: TRBJ1-6; clone size: -; D gene: TRBD1; CDR3 DNA: TGTGCCAGTAGAAAGGGGGCCGATCGGAATTCACCCCTCCACTTT; CDR3 protein: CASRKGADRNSPLHF
V gene: TRBV5-1; CDR3 length: 15; J gene: TRBJ1-1; clone size: once; D gene: -; CDR3 DNA: TGCGCCAGCAGCTCTACTACCTCTACGAACACTGAAGCTTTCTTT; CDR3 protein: CASSSTTSTNTEAFF
V gene: TRBV29-1; CDR3 length: 14; J gene: TRBJ1-1; clone size: -; D gene: TRBD1; CDR3 DNA: TGCAGCGTTATCCGACAGGGGTCGAACACTGAAGCTTTCTTT; CDR3 protein: CSVIRQGSNTEAFF
V gene: TRBV18; CDR3 length: 14; J gene: TRBJ1-2; clone size: -; D gene: -; CDR3 DNA: TGTGCCAGCTCCCGAGACAGCTTTAACTATGGCTACACCTTC; CDR3 protein: CASSRDSFNYGYTF
V gene: TRBV2; CDR3 length: 14; J gene: TRBJ1-4; clone size: -; D gene: -; CDR3 DNA: TGTGCCAGCAGTGTGTCAACAACTAATGAAAAACTGTTTTTT; CDR3 protein: CASSVSTTNEKLFF
V gene: TRBV25-1; CDR3 length: 16; J gene: TRBJ2-7; clone size: -; D gene: -; CDR3 DNA: TGTGCCAGCAGTGAATTTGGAACGGCGGGTCACTACGAGCAGTACTTC; CDR3 protein: CASSEFGTAGHYEQYF
V gene: TRBV19; CDR3 length: 16; J gene: TRBJ1-2; clone size: -; D gene: TRBD1; CDR3 DNA: TGTGCCAGTAGGATGCCACCGGGACAGGGTAACTATGGCTACACCTTC; CDR3 protein: CASRMPPGQGNYGYTF
V gene: TRBV6-1; CDR3 length: 15; J gene: TRBJ1-1; clone size: once; D gene: TRBD1; CDR3 DNA: TGTGCCAGCAGTACACAGGGGGCCGACGCCCCTGAAGCTTTCTTT; CDR3 protein: CASSTQGADAPEAFF
V gene: TRBV2; CDR3 length: 15; J gene: TRBJ2-1; clone size: -; D gene: TRBD1; CDR3 DNA: TGTGCCAGCACCCGACAGGGCCCGGGTGTCCATGAGCAGTTCTTC; CDR3 protein: CASTRQGPGVHEQFF
V gene: TRBV7-9; CDR3 length: 14; J gene: TRBJ1-4; clone size: -; D gene: -; CDR3 DNA: TGTGCCAGCAGCGGAGGGGGGGTTTCGGCTGGACTGTTTTTT; CDR3 protein: CASSGGGVSAGLFF
V gene: TRBV5-1; CDR3 length: 18; J gene: TRBJ1-4; clone size: few; D gene: TRBD1; CDR3 DNA: TGCGCCAGCAGCTTGGGATCCGGGACAGTGGGGAATCGCGAAAAACTGTTTTTT; CDR3 protein: CASSLGSGTVGNREKLFF
V gene: TRBV13; CDR3 length: 14; J gene: TRBJ1-1; clone size: once; D gene: -; CDR3 DNA: TGTGCCAGCAGCCTTCGGACAGCGAACACTGAAGCTTTCTTT; CDR3 protein: CASSLRTANTEAFF
V gene: TRBV7-3; CDR3 length: 13; J gene: TRBJ2-7; clone size: -; D gene: -; CDR3 DNA: TGTGCCAGCAGCTCCCTTCCCCTCTACGAGCAGTACTTC; CDR3 protein: CASSSLPLYEQYF
V gene: TRBV27; CDR3 length: 15; J gene: TRBJ2-2; clone size: -; D gene: -; CDR3 DNA: TGTGCCAGCAGTTTACTACCCCCACCCACCGGGGAGCTGTTTTTT; CDR3 protein: CASSLLPPPTGELFF
V gene: TRBV19; CDR3 length: 13; J gene: TRBJ1-1; clone size: -; D gene: -; CDR3 DNA: TGTGCCAGTAGCACCAGATATATGACTGAAGCTTTCTTT; CDR3 protein: CASSTRYMTEAFF
V gene: TRBV2; CDR3 length: 15; J gene: TRBJ1-2; clone size: -; D gene: TRBD1; CDR3 DNA: TGTGCCAGCAGTGAGACAGGGGGCTTTGGGTATGGCTACACCTTC; CDR3 protein: CASSETGGFGYGYTF
V gene: TRBV7-9; CDR3 length: 15; J gene: TRBJ2-3; clone size: once; D gene: -; CDR3 DNA: TGTGCCATCGGCCACCTTGGCGGGCACACAGATACGCAGTATTTT; CDR3 protein: CAIGHLGGHTDTQYF
V gene: TRBV11-3; CDR3 length: 11; J gene: TRBJ2-7; clone size: -; D gene: -; CDR3 DNA: TGTGCCAGCAGCTCAGGGGACGAGCAGTACTTC; CDR3 protein: CASSSGDEQYF
V gene: TRBV7-2; CDR3 length: 15; J gene: TRBJ2-7; clone size: -; D gene: TRBD1; CDR3 DNA: TGTGCCAGCAGCTCCCAAACAGGGGACGGTTACGAGCAGTACTTC; CDR3 protein: CASSSQTGDGYEQYF
V gene: TRBV2; CDR3 length: 13; J gene: TRBJ2-2; clone size: -; D gene: -; CDR3 DNA: TGTGCCAGCAGGGCTAGCGTTCCCGGGGAGCTGTTTTTT; CDR3 protein: CASRASVPGELFF
V gene: TRBV9; CDR3 length: 16; J gene: TRBJ2-2; clone size: -; D gene: -; CDR3 DNA: TGTGCCAGCAGCGCGGGCCGCGACAGAAACACCGGGGAGCTGTTTTTT; CDR3 protein: CASSAGRDRNTGELFF
V gene: TRBV27; CDR3 length: 14; J gene: TRBJ2-7; clone size: -; D gene: TRBD1; CDR3 DNA: TGTGCCAGCAGTAACGGACAGGGGGCTTACGAGCAGTACTTC; CDR3 protein: CASSNGQGAYEQYF
V gene: TRBV19; CDR3 length: 14; J gene: TRBJ1-2; clone size: once; D gene: -; CDR3 DNA: TGTGCCAGTAGTATAAGGGGTCGGGACTATGGCTACACCTTC; CDR3 protein: CASSIRGRDYGYTF
V gene: TRBV27; CDR3 length: 17; J gene: TRBJ1-2; clone size: -; D gene: TRBD1; CDR3 DNA: TGTGCCAGCAGTCTCACGCCGACAGGGTCGATCTACTATGGCTACACCTTC; CDR3 protein: CASSLTPTGSIYYGYTF
V gene: TRBV4-1; CDR3 length: 21; J gene: TRBJ1-5; clone size: -; D gene: TRBD1; CDR3 DNA: TGCGCCAGCAGCCAAGAAGGCGGACAGGGACGGTCTGTCGGTGGGAATCAGCCCCAGCATTTT; CDR3 protein: CASSQEGGQGRSVGGNQPQHF
V gene: TRBV11-2; CDR3 length: 16; J gene: TRBJ2-7; clone size: -; D gene: -; CDR3 DNA: TGTGCCAGCACCCTAGGTGGAGGGGCCCGTTCCTACGAGCAGTACTTC; CDR3 protein: CASTLGGGARSYEQYF
V gene: TRBV9; CDR3 length: 17; J gene: TRBJ1-1; clone size: -; D gene: TRBD1; CDR3 DNA: TGTGCCAGCAGCGCCAGACAGGGGGAAGGAAAGCACACTGAAGCTTTCTTT; CDR3 protein: CASSARQGEGKHTEAFF
V gene: TRBV18; CDR3 length: 13; J gene: TRBJ1-2; clone size: -; D gene: -; CDR3 DNA: TGTGCCAGCTCACCACGGCAAGTTTATGGCTACACCTTC; CDR3 protein: CASSPRQVYGYTF
V gene: TRBV5-6; CDR3 length: 15; J gene: TRBJ2-1; clone size: -; D gene: -; CDR3 DNA: TGTGCCAGCAGCCCGGTGGGAGAGTTCTACAATGAGCAGTTCTTC; CDR3 protein: CASSPVGEFYNEQFF